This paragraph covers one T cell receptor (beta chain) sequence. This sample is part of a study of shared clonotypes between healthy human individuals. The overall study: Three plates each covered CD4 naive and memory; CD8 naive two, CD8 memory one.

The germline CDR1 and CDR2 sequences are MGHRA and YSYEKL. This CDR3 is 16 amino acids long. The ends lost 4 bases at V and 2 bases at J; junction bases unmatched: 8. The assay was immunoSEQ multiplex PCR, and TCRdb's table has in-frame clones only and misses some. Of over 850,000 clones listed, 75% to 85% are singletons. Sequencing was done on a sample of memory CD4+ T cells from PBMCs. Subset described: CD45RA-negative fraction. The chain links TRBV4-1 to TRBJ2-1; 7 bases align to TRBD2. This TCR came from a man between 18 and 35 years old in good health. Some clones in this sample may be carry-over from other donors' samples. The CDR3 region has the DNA TGCGCCAGCAGCCTTCCCGGGAGCGGGACCTACAATGAGCAGTTCTTC. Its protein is CASSLPGSGTYNEQFF.